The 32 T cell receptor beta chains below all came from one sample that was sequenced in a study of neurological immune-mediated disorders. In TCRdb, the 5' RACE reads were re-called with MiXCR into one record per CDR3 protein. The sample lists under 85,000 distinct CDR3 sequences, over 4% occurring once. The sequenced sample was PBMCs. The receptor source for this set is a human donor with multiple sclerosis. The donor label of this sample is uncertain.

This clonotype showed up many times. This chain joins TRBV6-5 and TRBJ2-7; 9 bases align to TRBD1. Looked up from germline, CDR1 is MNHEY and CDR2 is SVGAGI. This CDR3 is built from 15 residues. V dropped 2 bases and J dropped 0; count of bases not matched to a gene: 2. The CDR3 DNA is TGTGCCAGCAGTTACGACAGGGGGGTCTCCTACGAGCAGTACTTC. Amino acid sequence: CASSYDRGVSYEQYF.

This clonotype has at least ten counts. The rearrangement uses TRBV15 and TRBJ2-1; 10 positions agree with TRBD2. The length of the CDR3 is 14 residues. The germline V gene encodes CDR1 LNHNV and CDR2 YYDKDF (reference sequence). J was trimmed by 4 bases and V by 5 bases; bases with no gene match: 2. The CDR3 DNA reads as TGTGCCACCAGCCCTAGCGGGGGATACAATGAGCAGTTCTTC. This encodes CATSPSGGYNEQFF.

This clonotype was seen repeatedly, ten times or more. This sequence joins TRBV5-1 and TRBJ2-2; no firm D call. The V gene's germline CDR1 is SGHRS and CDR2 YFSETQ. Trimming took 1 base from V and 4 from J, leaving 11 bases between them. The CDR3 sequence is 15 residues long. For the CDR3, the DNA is TGCGCCAGCAGCTTGTCACGGGTCAGCACCGGGGAGCTGTTTTTT. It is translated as CASSLSRVSTGELFF.

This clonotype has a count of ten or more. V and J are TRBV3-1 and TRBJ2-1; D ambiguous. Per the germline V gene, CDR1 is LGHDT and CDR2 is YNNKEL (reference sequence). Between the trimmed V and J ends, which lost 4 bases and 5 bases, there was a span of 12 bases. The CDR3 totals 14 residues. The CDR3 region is CASSPFNSDNEQFF. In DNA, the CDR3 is TGTGCCAGCAGCCCATTTAACAGCGACAATGAGCAGTTCTTC.

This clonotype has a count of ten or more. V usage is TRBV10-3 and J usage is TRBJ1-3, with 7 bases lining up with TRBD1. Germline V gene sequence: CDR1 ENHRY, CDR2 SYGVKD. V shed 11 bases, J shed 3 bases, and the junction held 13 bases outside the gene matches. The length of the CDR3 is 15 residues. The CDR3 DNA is TGTGCCGCTACGGGACAGCTTGACATTGGAAACACCATATATTTT. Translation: CAATGQLDIGNTIYF.

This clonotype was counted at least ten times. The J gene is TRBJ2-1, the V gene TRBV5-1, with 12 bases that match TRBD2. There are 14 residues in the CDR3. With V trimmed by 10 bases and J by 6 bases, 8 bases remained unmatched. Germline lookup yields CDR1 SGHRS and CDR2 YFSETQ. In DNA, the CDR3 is TGCGCCTCAAGATCGACTAGCGGGGGCAATGAGCAGTTCTTC. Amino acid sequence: CASRSTSGGNEQFF.

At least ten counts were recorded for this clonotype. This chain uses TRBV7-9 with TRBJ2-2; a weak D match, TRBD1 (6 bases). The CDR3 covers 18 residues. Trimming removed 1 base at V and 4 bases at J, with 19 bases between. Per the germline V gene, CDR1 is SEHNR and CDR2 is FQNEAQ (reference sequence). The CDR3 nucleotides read TGTGCCAGCAGCTTAGGCTCACAGGGAAGGGCGACCACCGGGGAGCTGTTTTTT. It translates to CASSLGSQGRATTGELFF.

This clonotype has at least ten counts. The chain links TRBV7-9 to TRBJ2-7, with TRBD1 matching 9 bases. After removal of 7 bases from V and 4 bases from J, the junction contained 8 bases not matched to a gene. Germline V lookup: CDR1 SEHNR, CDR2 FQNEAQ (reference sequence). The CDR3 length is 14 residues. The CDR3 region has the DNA TGTGCCAGCACCAAAGCGGGACAGGGATACGAGCAGTACTTC. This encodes CASTKAGQGYEQYF.

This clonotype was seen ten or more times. CDR3 in amino acids: CASSPWAGSYGYTF. As DNA, the CDR3 is TGTGCCAGCAGTCCTTGGGCGGGTTCCTATGGCTACACCTTC. J is TRBJ1-2 and V is TRBV11-2; no definite D call. Germline CDR1 and CDR2: SGHAT and FQNNGV. The germline V and J ends were trimmed by 6 bases and 4 bases, with 15 bases remaining between them. The CDR3 loop spans 14 amino acids.

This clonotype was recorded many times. The CDR3 region is CASSLGQLDSPLHF. The DNA for the CDR3 is TGTGCCAGCAGCTTAGGACAGCTAGATTCACCCCTCCACTTT. The rearrangement joins TRBV7-9 to TRBJ1-6; D possibly corresponds to TRBD1 (5 bases). Trimming pared 1 base from V and 8 bases from J, leaving 9 bases between. The CDR3 sequence is 14 residues long. Germline V gene data show CDR1 as SEHNR and CDR2 as FQNEAQ (reference sequence).

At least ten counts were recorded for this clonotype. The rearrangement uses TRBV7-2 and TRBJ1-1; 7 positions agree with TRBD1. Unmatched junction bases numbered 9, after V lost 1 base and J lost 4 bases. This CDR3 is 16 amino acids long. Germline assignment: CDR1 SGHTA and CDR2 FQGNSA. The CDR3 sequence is CASSLGVDRVGTEAFF. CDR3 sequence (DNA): TGTGCCAGCAGCTTAGGCGTAGACAGGGTGGGCACTGAAGCTTTCTTT.

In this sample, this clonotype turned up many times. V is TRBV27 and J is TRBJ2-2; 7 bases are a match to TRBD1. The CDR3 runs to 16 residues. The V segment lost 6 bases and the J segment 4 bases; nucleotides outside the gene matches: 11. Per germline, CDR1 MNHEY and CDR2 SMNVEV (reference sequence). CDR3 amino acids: CASRLGPGDSTGELFF. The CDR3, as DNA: TGTGCCAGCAGACTTGGGCCAGGGGACAGCACCGGGGAGCTGTTTTTT.

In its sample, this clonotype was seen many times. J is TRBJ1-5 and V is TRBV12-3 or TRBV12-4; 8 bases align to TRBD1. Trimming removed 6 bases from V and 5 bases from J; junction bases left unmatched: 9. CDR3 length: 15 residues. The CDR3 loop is CASSKDRGPYQPQHF. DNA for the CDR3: TGTGCCAGCAGCAAAGACAGGGGCCCTTATCAGCCCCAGCATTTT.

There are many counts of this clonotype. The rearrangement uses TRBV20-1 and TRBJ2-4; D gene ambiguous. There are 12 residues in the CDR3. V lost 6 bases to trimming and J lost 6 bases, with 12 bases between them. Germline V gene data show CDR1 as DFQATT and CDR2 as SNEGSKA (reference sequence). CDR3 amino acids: CSALDTSNIQYF. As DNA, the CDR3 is TGCAGTGCCCTAGACACGTCAAACATTCAGTACTTC.

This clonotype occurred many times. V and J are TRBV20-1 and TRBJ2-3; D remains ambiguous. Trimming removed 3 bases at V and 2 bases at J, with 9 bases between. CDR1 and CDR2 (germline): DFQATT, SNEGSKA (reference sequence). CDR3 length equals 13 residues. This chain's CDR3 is CSASVGDTDTQYF. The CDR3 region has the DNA TGCAGTGCTAGTGTCGGAGACACAGATACGCAGTATTTT.

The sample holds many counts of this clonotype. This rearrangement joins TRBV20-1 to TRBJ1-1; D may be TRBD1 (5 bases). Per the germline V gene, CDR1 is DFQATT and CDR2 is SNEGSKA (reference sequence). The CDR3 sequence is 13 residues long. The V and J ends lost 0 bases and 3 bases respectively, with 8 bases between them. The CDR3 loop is CSARDGGDTEAFF. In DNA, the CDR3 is TGCAGTGCTAGAGATGGGGGAGACACTGAAGCTTTCTTT.

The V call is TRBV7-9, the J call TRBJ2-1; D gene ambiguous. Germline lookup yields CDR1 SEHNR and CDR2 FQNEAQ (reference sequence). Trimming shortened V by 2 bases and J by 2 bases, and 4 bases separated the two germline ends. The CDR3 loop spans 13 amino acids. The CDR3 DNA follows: TGTGCCAGCAGCTTACAGACCTACAATGAGCAGTTCTTC. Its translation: CASSLQTYNEQFF.

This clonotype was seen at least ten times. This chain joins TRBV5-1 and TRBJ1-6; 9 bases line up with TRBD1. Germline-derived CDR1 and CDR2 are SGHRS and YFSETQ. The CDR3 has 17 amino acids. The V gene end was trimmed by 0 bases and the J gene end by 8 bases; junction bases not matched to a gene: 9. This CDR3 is CASSLEVSGTGYSPLHF. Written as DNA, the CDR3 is TGCGCCAGCAGCTTGGAGGTCTCCGGGACAGGGTATTCACCCCTCCACTTT.

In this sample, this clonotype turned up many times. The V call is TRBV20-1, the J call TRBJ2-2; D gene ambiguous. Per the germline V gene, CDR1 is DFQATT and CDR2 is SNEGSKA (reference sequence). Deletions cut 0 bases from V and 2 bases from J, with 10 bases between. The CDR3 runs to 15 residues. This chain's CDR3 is CSARDLGDNTGELFF. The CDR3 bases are TGCAGTGCTAGAGATTTGGGCGATAACACCGGGGAGCTGTTTTTT.

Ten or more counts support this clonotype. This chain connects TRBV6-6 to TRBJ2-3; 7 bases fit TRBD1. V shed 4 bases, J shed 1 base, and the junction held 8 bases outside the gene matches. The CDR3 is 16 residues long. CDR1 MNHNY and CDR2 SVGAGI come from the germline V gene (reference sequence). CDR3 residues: CASSSIGTEGTDTQYF. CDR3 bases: TGTGCCAGCAGTTCCATCGGGACAGAGGGCACAGATACGCAGTATTTT.

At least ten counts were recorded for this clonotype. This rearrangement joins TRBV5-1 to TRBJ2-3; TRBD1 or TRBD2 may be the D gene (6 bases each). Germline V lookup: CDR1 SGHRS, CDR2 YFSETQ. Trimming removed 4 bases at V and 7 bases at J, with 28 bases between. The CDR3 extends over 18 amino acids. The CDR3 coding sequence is TGCGCCAGCAGCCTAAAGAACCCAGCGGACCGGAGGGGGTATACGCAGTATTTT. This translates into CASSLKNPADRRGYTQYF.

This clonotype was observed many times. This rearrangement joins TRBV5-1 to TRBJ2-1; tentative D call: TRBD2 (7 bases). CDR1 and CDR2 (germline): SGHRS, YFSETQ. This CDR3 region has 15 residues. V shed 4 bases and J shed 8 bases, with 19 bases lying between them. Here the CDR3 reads CASSPEGGGADEQFF. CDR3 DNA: TGCGCCAGCAGCCCAGAGGGTGGGGGGGCAGATGAGCAGTTCTTC.

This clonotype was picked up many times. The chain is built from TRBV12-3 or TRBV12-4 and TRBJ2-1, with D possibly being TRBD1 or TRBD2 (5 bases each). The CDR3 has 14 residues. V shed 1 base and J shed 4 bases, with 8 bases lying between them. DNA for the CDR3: TGTGCCAGCAGTTTAGGAGGGGTTTACAATGAGCAGTTCTTC. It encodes CASSLGGVYNEQFF.

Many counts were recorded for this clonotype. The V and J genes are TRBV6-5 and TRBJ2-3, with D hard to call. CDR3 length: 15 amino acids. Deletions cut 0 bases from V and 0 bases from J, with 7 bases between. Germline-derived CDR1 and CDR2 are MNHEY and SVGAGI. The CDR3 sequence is CASSYSYSSTDTQYF. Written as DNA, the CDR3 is TGTGCCAGCAGTTACTCGTACAGTAGCACAGATACGCAGTATTTT.

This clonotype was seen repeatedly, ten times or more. The CDR3 DNA is TGTGCCAGCAGACACACAGGGGCAGGCGGGGAGCTGTTTTTT. Translated, it gives CASRHTGAGGELFF. The rearrangement uses TRBV5-6 and TRBJ2-2, with 7 positions matching TRBD1. This CDR3 contains 14 residues. The V gene's germline CDR1 is SGHDT and CDR2 YYEEEE. V trimming: 5 bases; J trimming: 7 bases; junction bases outside the gene matches: 8.

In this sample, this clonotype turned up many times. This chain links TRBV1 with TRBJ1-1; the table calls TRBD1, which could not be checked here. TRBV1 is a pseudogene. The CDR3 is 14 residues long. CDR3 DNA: TGCACCAGCGTAAGACAGGGGCTGAACACTGAAGCTTTCTTT. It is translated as CTSVRQGLNTEAFF.

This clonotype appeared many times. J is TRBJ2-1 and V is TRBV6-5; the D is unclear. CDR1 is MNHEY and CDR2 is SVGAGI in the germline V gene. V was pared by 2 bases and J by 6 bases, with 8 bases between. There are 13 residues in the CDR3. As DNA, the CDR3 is TGTGCCAGCAGTTACGAACACTTCAATGAGCAGTTCTTC. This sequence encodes CASSYEHFNEQFF.

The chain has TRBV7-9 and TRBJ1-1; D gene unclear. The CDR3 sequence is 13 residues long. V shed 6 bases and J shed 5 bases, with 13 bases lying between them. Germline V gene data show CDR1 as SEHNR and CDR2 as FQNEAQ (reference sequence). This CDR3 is CASRASRETEAFF. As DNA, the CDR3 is TGTGCCAGCAGGGCCTCTAGGGAGACTGAAGCTTTCTTT.

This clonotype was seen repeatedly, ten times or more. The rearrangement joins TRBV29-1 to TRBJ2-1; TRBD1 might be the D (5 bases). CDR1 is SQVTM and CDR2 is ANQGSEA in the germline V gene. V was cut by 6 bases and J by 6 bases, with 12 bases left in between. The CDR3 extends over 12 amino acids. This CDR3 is CSVPTRGNEQFF. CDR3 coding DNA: TGCAGCGTCCCAACAAGGGGCAATGAGCAGTTCTTC.

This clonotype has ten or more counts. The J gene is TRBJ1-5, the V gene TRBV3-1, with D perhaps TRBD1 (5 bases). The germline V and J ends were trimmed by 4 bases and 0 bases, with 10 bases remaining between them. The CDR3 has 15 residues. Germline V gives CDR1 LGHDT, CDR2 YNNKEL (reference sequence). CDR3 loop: CASSLTVGSNQPQHF. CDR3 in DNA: TGTGCCAGCAGCCTGACAGTCGGTAGCAATCAGCCCCAGCATTTT. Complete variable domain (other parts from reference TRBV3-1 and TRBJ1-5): DTAVSQTPKYLVTQMGNDKSIKCEQNLGHDTMYWYKQDSKKFLKIMFSYNNKELIINETVPNRFSPKSPDKAHLNLHINSLELGDSAVYFCASSLTVGSNQPQHFGDGTRLSIL.

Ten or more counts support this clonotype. DNA of the CDR3: TGCGCCAGCAGGCTGACTAGCGGGGCGGCAGATACGCAGTATTTT. Translating it yields CASRLTSGAADTQYF. V is TRBV4-1 and J is TRBJ2-3, with 11 bases identical to TRBD2. CDR1 and CDR2 (germline): MGHRA, YSYEKL. The length of the CDR3 is 15 residues. With V trimmed by 6 bases and J by 4 bases, 6 bases remained unmatched.

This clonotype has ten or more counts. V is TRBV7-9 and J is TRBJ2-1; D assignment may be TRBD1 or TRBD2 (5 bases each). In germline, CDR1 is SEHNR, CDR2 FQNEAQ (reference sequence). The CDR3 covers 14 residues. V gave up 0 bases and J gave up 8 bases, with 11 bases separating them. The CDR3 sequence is CASSLALQGDEQFF. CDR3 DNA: TGTGCCAGCAGCTTAGCGCTGCAGGGAGATGAGCAGTTCTTC.